These 21 T cell receptor beta chains were sequenced from one sample in a study of cytomegalovirus exposure and HLA in healthy donors. In the PCR, 60 Vbeta and 13 Jbeta primers were used. Measured with immunoSEQ multiplex PCR; TCRdb has only the in-frame clones, and not every one. The data contain approximately 140,000 clones, around 65% of them singletons. The sequenced sample was PBMCs. These receptors all stem from a woman aged 55-69 years in good health and CMV-seronegative.

The chain joins TRBV20-1 to TRBJ1-2, with D unresolved. The CDR3 spans 10 residues. CDR1 is DFQATT, CDR2 SNEGSKA, per germline (reference sequence). Trimming removed 5 bases at V and 3 bases at J, with 4 bases between. The CDR3 DNA follows: TGCAGTGCTCCCTACTATGGCTACACCTTC. It yields the protein CSAPYYGYTF.

CDR3 in amino acids: CASRVDRGDTGELFF. In DNA, the CDR3 is TGTGCCAGCAGAGTGGACAGGGGGGACACCGGGGAGCTGTTTTTT. The chain recombines TRBV7-2 with TRBJ2-2, with 10 bases lining up with TRBD1. The CDR3 has 15 amino acids. Germline CDR1 and CDR2: SGHTA and FQGNSA. V dropped 6 bases and J dropped 3; count of bases not matched to a gene: 4.

The CDR3 here is CATTIQGAREDEQFF. The CDR3 DNA is TGTGCCACCACAATACAGGGGGCGCGGGAGGATGAGCAGTTCTTC. The chain carries TRBV5-8 and TRBJ2-1; TRBD1 might be the D (9 bases). The CDR3 consists of 15 residues. Trimming took off 9 bases at V and 8 bases at J, with 24 bases between the two ends. Germline CDR1 is SGHTS and CDR2 is YDEGEE.

The chain's CDR3 is CASSLGQGSTDTQYF. Written as DNA, the CDR3 is TGTGCCAGCAGCTTGGGACAGGGAAGCACAGATACGCAGTATTTT. The chain combines TRBV5-4 with TRBJ2-3, with 7 bases aligning to TRBD1. Per the germline V gene, CDR1 is SGHNT and CDR2 is YYREEE (reference sequence). The length of the CDR3 is 15 residues. Trimming cost V 0 bases and J 0 bases; bases outside gene matches: 1.

The chain has TRBV7-3 and TRBJ2-1, with 7 positions matching TRBD1. The CDR3 is 17 residues long. V dropped 5 bases and J dropped 2; count of bases not matched to a gene: 12. Germline V gene lookup returns CDR1 SGHTA and CDR2 FQGTGA. CDR3 DNA: TGTGCCAGCAGCACAGGGGTGAGCCTTGCCGCCTACAATGAGCAGTTCTTC. As protein: CASSTGVSLAAYNEQFF.

The V gene is TRBV7-2, the J gene TRBJ1-2; TRBD1 matches 9 bases. CDR3 length: 17 residues. J was trimmed by 6 bases and V by 3 bases; bases with no gene match: 14. In germline, CDR1 is SGHTA, CDR2 FQGNSA. DNA of the CDR3: TGTGCCAGCAGCTTTGTCGGGACAGGGTTTCAGGTGGATGGCTACACCTTC. Translation gives CASSFVGTGFQVDGYTF. The full variable domain, in which reference TRBV7-2 and TRBJ1-2 provide the parts outside the CDR3, is GAGVSQSPSNKVTEKGKDVELRCDPISGHTALYWYRQSLGQGLEFLIYFQGNSAPDKSGLPSDRFSAERTGGSVSTLTIQRTQQEDSAVYLCASSFVGTGFQVDGYTFGSGTRLTVV.

The chain links TRBV7-8 to TRBJ2-2; 8 bases agree with TRBD2. The CDR3 is made up of 15 amino acids. Germline V CDR1 and CDR2: SGHVS, FQNEAQ. V was pared by 5 bases and J by 5 bases, with 7 bases of the junction left unmatched. The CDR3, as DNA: TGTGCCAGCAGCGGAGCGGGGGAATGGACCGGGGAGCTGTTTTTT. Translated, it gives CASSGAGEWTGELFF. Full variable domain (missing parts from reference TRBV7-8 and TRBJ2-2): GAGVSQSPRYKVAKRGQDVALRCDPISGHVSLFWYQQALGQGPEFLTYFQNEAQLDKSGLPSDRFFAERPEGSVSTLKIQRTQQEDSAVYLCASSGAGEWTGELFFGEGSRLTVL.

The V call is TRBV6-5, the J call TRBJ1-2; 7 positions match TRBD1. CDR3 size: 14 residues. Trimming at V came to 6 bases and at J to 5 bases, leaving 9 bases not matched to a gene. The germline V gene encodes CDR1 MNHEY and CDR2 SVGAGI. In DNA, the CDR3 is TGTGCCAGCAGAACCGTAGGGGGCAAGTATGGCTACACCTTC. This codes for CASRTVGGKYGYTF.

The genes are TRBV7-2 and TRBJ1-2; D is perhaps TRBD1 (6 bases). V lost 7 bases, J lost 2 bases, and 17 bases lay in between. The length of the CDR3 is 15 residues. CDR1 and CDR2 from the germline V gene are SGHTA and FQGNSA. CDR3 in DNA: TGTGCCAGCACCCAAGGGGGGGGGTGGAACTATGGCTACACCTTC. Translating gives CASTQGGGWNYGYTF.

The V call is TRBV27, the J call TRBJ2-7; TRBD1 matches at 8 bases. Germline assignment: CDR1 MNHEY and CDR2 SMNVEV (reference sequence). J was trimmed by 5 bases and V by 8 bases; bases with no gene match: 5. CDR3 length: 12 residues. This CDR3 reads CASGDRSNEQYF. CDR3 coding DNA: TGTGCCAGCGGGGACAGGAGTAACGAGCAGTACTTC.

The chain couples TRBV19 to TRBJ1-5; D gene uncertain. Germline values: CDR1 LNHDA, CDR2 SQIVND (reference sequence). The V end lost 3 bases, the J end lost 6 bases, and 6 bases lay between the germline ends. The CDR3 length is 12 residues. Here the CDR3 DNA reads TGTGCCAGTAGTATCGGGTTTCAGCCCCAGCATTTT. Translating it yields CASSIGFQPQHF.

The CDR3 reads CASSDQRLAGDNEQFF. The CDR3 region has the DNA TGTGCCAGCAGTGACCAGAGACTAGCGGGAGATAATGAGCAGTTCTTC. This chain links TRBV25-1 with TRBJ2-1; 12 bases agree with TRBD2. The trim removed 3 bases at V and 7 bases at J, leaving 7 bases unmatched. This CDR3 spans 16 amino acids. Per the germline V gene, CDR1 is MGHDK and CDR2 is SYGVNS.

In its sample, this clone was seen a few times. This chain joins TRBV7-8 and TRBJ1-1, with D possibly matching TRBD1 (5 bases). V lost 4 bases, J lost 11 bases, and 20 bases lay in between. The CDR3 loop spans 14 amino acids. CDR1 and CDR2 from the germline V gene are SGHVS and FQNEAQ. The CDR3 region is CASSYPGGRRFAFF. CDR3 bases: TGTGCCAGCAGCTACCCGGGGGGACGCAGGTTCGCTTTCTTT.

This chain uses TRBV29-1 with TRBJ1-2; no firm D call. CDR1 is SQVTM and CDR2 is ANQGSEA in the germline V gene. Trimming stripped 2 bases from V and 7 bases from J, with 11 bases between. This CDR3 is built from 12 residues. The chain's CDR3 is CSVETWASGYTF. DNA of the CDR3: TGCAGCGTTGAAACATGGGCCAGTGGCTACACCTTC.

This clone has only one observation. The V call is TRBV7-2, the J call TRBJ1-3; 8 bases align to TRBD1. Germline loops: CDR1 SGHTA, CDR2 FQGNSA. Trimming cost V 5 bases and J 2 bases; bases outside gene matches: 5. The CDR3 consists of 15 residues. The CDR3 coding sequence is TGTGCCAGCAGCACGGACAGGGCGCCTGGAAACACCATATATTTT. As protein: CASSTDRAPGNTIYF. The variable domain in full, completed from reference TRBV7-2 and TRBJ1-3, reads GAGVSQSPSNKVTEKGKDVELRCDPISGHTALYWYRQSLGQGLEFLIYFQGNSAPDKSGLPSDRFSAERTGGSVSTLTIQRTQQEDSAVYLCASSTDRAPGNTIYFGEGSWLTVV.

The V and J genes are TRBV10-3 and TRBJ2-1, with TRBD2 matching 10 bases. The CDR3 is made up of 16 amino acids. Germline CDR1 is ENHRY and CDR2 is SYGVKD. With 4 bases clipped from V and 8 bases from J, the junction kept 11 bases outside the gene matches. The CDR3 sequence is CAISAQAGGPLDEQFF. The CDR3 DNA reads TGTGCCATCAGTGCACAAGCGGGGGGGCCCTTGGATGAGCAGTTCTTC.

With respect to this clone: Germline is not matched at one junction end, which may reflect a read error. The J gene is TRBJ1-1, the V gene TRBV7-9; 10 bases agree with TRBD1. Germline V lookup: CDR1 SEHNR, CDR2 FQNEAQ (reference sequence). The CDR3 runs 15 residues. The CDR3 bases are TGTTCCAGCAGCTTAAGCCGGGACAGGGGAACTGAAGCTTTCTTT. Translating gives CSSSLSRDRGTEAFF.

V is TRBV5-1 and J is TRBJ2-5, with D uncertain. Germline V gene data show CDR1 as SGHRS and CDR2 as YFSETQ. The CDR3 covers 14 residues. V lost 0 bases and J lost 5, with 11 bases in between. CDR3 region: CASSLGQFVETQYF. The CDR3 DNA follows: TGCGCCAGCAGCTTGGGGCAGTTTGTTGAGACCCAGTACTTC.

V is TRBV2 and J is TRBJ2-5; 8 bases line up with TRBD2. The V gene's germline CDR1 is SNHLY and CDR2 FYNNEI. This CDR3 has 14 residues. With V trimmed by 6 bases and J by 2 bases, 5 bases remained unmatched. DNA of the CDR3: TGTGCCAGCAGCGGCCTAGCGGGTCAAGAGACCCAGTACTTC. Its translation is CASSGLAGQETQYF.

The gene calls are TRBV27 and TRBJ1-1, with TRBD1 identical over 8 bases. Trimming removed 7 bases from V and 1 base from J; junction bases left unmatched: 8. Per germline, CDR1 MNHEY and CDR2 SMNVEV (reference sequence). CDR3 size: 15 residues. CDR3 amino acids: CASNLGTGGNTEAFF. CDR3 nucleotide sequence: TGTGCCAGCAACCTGGGCACAGGGGGGAACACTGAAGCTTTCTTT.

In regard to this clone: Since the CDR3 does not end with the conserved phenylalanine or tryptophan, this likely comes from a read error. The rearrangement joins TRBV5-1 to TRBJ1-6; D is unresolved. Germline V CDR1 and CDR2: SGHRS, YFSETQ. This CDR3 is 17 amino acids long. V lost 0 bases to trimming and J lost 0 bases, with 10 bases between them. The CDR3 protein is CASSLDGRSSYNSPLHL. Here the CDR3 DNA reads TGCGCCAGCAGCTTGGACGGAAGGAGCTCCTATAATTCACCCCTCCACCTT.